The rows below give T cell receptor beta chains drawn from one sample of a study of cytomegalovirus exposure and HLA in healthy donors. Repertoires were generated with immunoSEQ multiplex PCR, while TCRdb's copy carries only in-frame clones and drops some. There are about 120,000 clones in the sample; 81% occur only once, and 3.9% lies in the top ten. The specimen sequenced was PBMCs. These receptors originate from a woman between 25 and 40 years old in good health and CMV-seronegative. CDR3s leave out the opening cysteine and the closing phenylalanine or tryptophan. Fields, in order: J gene, V gene, CDR3 protein.

TRBJ2-1	TRBV7-3	ASSLVKSSGLGNEQF
TRBJ1-3	TRBV10-2	ASSELRGGRNTIY
TRBJ2-3	TRBV27	ASSYLDTQY
TRBJ2-7	TRBV6-5	ASRETLAGGYEQY
TRBJ2-7	TRBV21-1	ASSKKGTENQGLAGYSSYEQY
TRBJ1-2	TRBV7-8	ASSLPATGGYGYT
TRBJ2-7	TRBV6-5	ASSPGQGDEQY
TRBJ2-7	TRBV5-1	ASSLTKAGGNEQY
TRBJ2-5	TRBV5-1	ASSLGTSGRAETQY
TRBJ2-1	TRBV13	ASSPRLAGGIPNEQF
TRBJ2-1	TRBV11-2	ASSSRLAGGTRDEQF
TRBJ2-7	TRBV7-2	ASSLGRDRVYEQY
TRBJ2-1	TRBV7-2	ASSTPGLATTNEQF
TRBJ2-3	TRBV6-1	ASEKREADTQY
TRBJ1-2	TRBV11-1	ASSPYRTINYGYT
TRBJ2-5	TRBV27	ASSFLAGGETQY
TRBJ1-1	TRBV14	ASSQEGRGNTEAF
TRBJ1-1	TRBV11-2	ASSLGGELNTEAF
TRBJ2-3	TRBV10-1	ASSDGTGPTDTQY
TRBJ2-1	TRBV2	ARNSGDSYNEQF
TRBJ2-7	TRBV7-2	ASSFTGGWKEQY
TRBJ2-5	TRBV2	ASRWRGEETQY